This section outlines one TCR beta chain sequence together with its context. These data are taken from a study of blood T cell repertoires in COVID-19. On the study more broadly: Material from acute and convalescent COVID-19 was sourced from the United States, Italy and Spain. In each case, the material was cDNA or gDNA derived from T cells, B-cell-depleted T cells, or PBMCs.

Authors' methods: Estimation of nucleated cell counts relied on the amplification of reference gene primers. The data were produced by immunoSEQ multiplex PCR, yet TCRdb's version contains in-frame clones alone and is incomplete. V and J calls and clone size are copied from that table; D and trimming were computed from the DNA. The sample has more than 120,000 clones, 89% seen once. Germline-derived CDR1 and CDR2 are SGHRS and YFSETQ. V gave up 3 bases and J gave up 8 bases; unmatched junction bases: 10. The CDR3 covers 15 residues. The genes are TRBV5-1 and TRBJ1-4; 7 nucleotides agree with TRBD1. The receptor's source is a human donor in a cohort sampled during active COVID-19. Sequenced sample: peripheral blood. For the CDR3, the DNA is TGCGCCAGCAGCTCTCTCGGGCAGGGGGGCGAAAAACTGTTTTTT. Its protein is CASSSLGQGGEKLFF. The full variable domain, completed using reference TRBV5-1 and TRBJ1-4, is KAGVTQTPRYLIKTRGQQVTLSCSPISGHRSVSWYQQTPGQGLQFLFEYFSETQRNKGNFPGRFSGRQFSNSRSEMNVSTLELGDSALYLCASSSLGQGGEKLFFGSGTQLSVL.